This T cell receptor (beta chain) emerged from a study of OX40 agonist ivuxolimab in advanced cancers. Study overall: Patients in dose escalation had liver, melanoma, kidney or head and neck cancers. Eligibility admitted prior anti-PD-1, anti-PD-L1 or anti-CTLA-4 therapy; roughly 37% had some.

Assay: immunoSEQ multiplex PCR; the TCRdb copy retains only in-frame clones and omits some. Among over 70,000 clones, roughly 89% were seen once, and the ten largest hold about 1.5%. This CDR3 region has 11 residues. The V end lost 7 bases, the J end lost 10 bases, and 12 bases lay between the germline ends. Germline V gene lookup returns CDR1 SGHDT and CDR2 YYEEEE. Study findings and constraints: The 0.1-3.0 mg/kg partial responders had among the lowest clonal expansion. The authors did not determine the antigen specificity of the expanded peripheral T cells.

Comment on this clone: Its antigen is undetermined.

Sequencing was performed on CD4+ or CD8+ T cells sorted from blood, taken in a trial of the OX40 agonist ivuxolimab. This TCR derives from an adult with an advanced solid tumor such as melanoma, head and neck, liver or kidney cancer. The V call is TRBV5-6, the J call TRBJ2-1, with D perhaps being TRBD1 or TRBD2 (5 bases each). The CDR3 region is CASEVGREQFF. CDR3 DNA sequence: TGTGCCAGCGAGGTGGGACGGGAGCAGTTCTTC.